Following are 18 T cell receptor beta chains from one sample sequenced in a study of early T cells in non-severe SARS-CoV-2 infection (dated by TCRdb to about 2021). Receptor amplification or capture employed 5' RACE. The instrument was a NextSeq 500. TCRdb itself trimmed the public reads at Q25 with fastp, ran MiXCR and retained productive beta chains. CDR3 protein duplicates are merged, each entry listing the most common genes and DNA. For this sample there are fewer than 40,000 distinct CDR3 sequences; approximately 6% appear just once. The ten largest clones capture around 5% of the sample. Sequences were obtained from whole blood. The receptor source for this set is an adult who was a healthcare worker with PCR-confirmed SARS-CoV-2 infection or an uninfected control (not recorded which).

There are many counts of this clonotype. The rearrangement joins TRBV14 to TRBJ2-1; D ambiguous. The CDR3 length is 18 residues. Germline CDR1 reads SGHDN; CDR2 reads FVKESK. Between the trimmed V and J ends, which lost 1 base and 2 bases, there was a span of 18 bases. The CDR3 nucleotides are TGTGCCAGCAGCCAAGGCCGCCCTGGACGGCTTACCTACAATGAGCAGTTCTTC. It specifies CASSQGRPGRLTYNEQFF. The whole variable domain, remainder taken from reference TRBV14 and TRBJ2-1, is EAGVTQFPSHSVIEKGQTVTLRCDPISGHDNLYWYRRVMGKEIKFLLHFVKESKQDESGMPNNRFLAERTGGTYSTLKVQPAELEDSGVYFCASSQGRPGRLTYNEQFFGPGTRLTVL.

This clonotype was observed at least ten times. The V and J genes are TRBV20-1 and TRBJ2-7; 8 positions match TRBD2. This CDR3 comprises 15 residues. Germline CDR1 reads DFQATT; CDR2 reads SNEGSKA (reference sequence). Losses at the gene ends were 2 bases for V and 2 bases for J; bases not matched to a gene: 8. In DNA, the CDR3 is TGCAGTGCTAGAATCTCCAGCGGGAGAGCCTACGAGCAGTACTTC. Translation gives CSARISSGRAYEQYF.

This clonotype has a count of ten or more. The V and J genes are TRBV27 and TRBJ2-7; D ambiguous. CDR1 is MNHEY, CDR2 SMNVEV, per germline (reference sequence). This CDR3 is 12 amino acids long. The V end was cut by 10 bases, the J end by 5 bases, with 15 bases between. CDR3 loop: CATAARPHEQYF. CDR3 DNA: TGTGCCACTGCCGCCAGGCCCCACGAGCAGTACTTC.

The rearrangement uses TRBV6-1 and TRBJ2-1; D not certain. CDR3 length: 14 amino acids. Germline-derived CDR1 and CDR2 are MNHNS and SASEGT. V lost 5 bases to trimming and J lost 4 bases, with 12 bases between them. The chain's CDR3 is CASSTGSGYNEQFF. In DNA, the CDR3 is TGTGCCAGCAGTACCGGGTCCGGATACAATGAGCAGTTCTTC.

This clonotype showed up many times. Written as DNA, the CDR3 is TGCAGTGCTAACAGGCCATCCTACAATGAGCAGTTCTTC. As protein: CSANRPSYNEQFF. The chain employs TRBV20-1 and TRBJ2-1, with a tentative D call TRBD1 (5 bases). CDR3 size: 13 residues. The V gene's germline CDR1 is DFQATT and CDR2 SNEGSKA (reference sequence). V was cut by 4 bases and J by 1 base, with 8 bases left in between.

This clonotype has at least ten counts. The gene calls are TRBV4-1 and TRBJ2-1, with unresolved D. The CDR3 has 15 amino acids. V was pared by 9 bases and J by 2 bases, with 17 bases between. Germline V gene sequence: CDR1 MGHRA, CDR2 YSYEKL. In DNA, the CDR3 is TGCGCCAGTACCCAAAGAGGCGGAACCTACAATGAGCAGTTCTTC. Its translation: CASTQRGGTYNEQFF.

This clonotype showed up many times. This chain joins TRBV11-2 and TRBJ2-1; D uncertain. The germline V gene has CDR1 SGHAT and CDR2 FQNNGV. V lost 0 bases to trimming and J lost 6 bases, with 9 bases between them. The CDR3 totals 14 residues. CDR3 DNA sequence: TGTGCCAGCAGCTTAGATCTTTATGGCAATGAGCAGTTCTTC. It encodes CASSLDLYGNEQFF.

This clonotype was found a few times. The DNA of the CDR3 is TGCGCCAGCAGCTTGCCACTAGAGAGCACAGATACGCAGTATTTT. Protein sequence: CASSLPLESTDTQYF. V is TRBV5-1 and J is TRBJ2-3; maybe TRBD2 (5 bases). Per the germline V gene, CDR1 is SGHRS and CDR2 is YFSETQ. The CDR3 totals 15 residues. The germline V and J ends were trimmed by 1 base and 0 bases, with 9 bases remaining between them.

At least ten counts were recorded for this clonotype. V and J are TRBV18 and TRBJ2-1; maybe TRBD1 (6 bases). CDR1 and CDR2 from the germline V gene are KGHSH and LQKENI. There are 16 residues in the CDR3. V was pared by 1 base and J by 6 bases, with 16 bases between. CDR3 DNA: TGTGCCAGCTCACCACGGACCGGGACACCGTTCAATGAGCAGTTCTTC. Its translation is CASSPRTGTPFNEQFF.

This clonotype turned up a few times. The V and J genes are TRBV3-1 and TRBJ2-1; 8 bases line up with TRBD2. CDR1 and CDR2 from the germline V gene are LGHDT and YNNKEL (reference sequence). The CDR3 has 14 amino acids. V lost 1 base to trimming and J lost 4 bases; unmatched junction nucleotides: 0. In nucleotides, the CDR3 is TGTGCCAGCAGCCAAGTAGCGGGATACAATGAGCAGTTCTTC. The encoded protein is CASSQVAGYNEQFF.

The sample holds many counts of this clonotype. The rearrangement uses TRBV18 and TRBJ2-1; 10 bases align to TRBD1. Per the germline V gene, CDR1 is KGHSH and CDR2 is LQKENI. V lost 5 bases to trimming and J lost 8 bases; unmatched junction nucleotides: 15. This CDR3 is 17 amino acids long. The CDR3 reads CASSAQSPGTGDDEQFF. CDR3 bases: TGTGCCAGCTCAGCCCAAAGTCCCGGGACAGGGGACGATGAGCAGTTCTTC.

This clonotype was detected ten times or more. The V call is TRBV20-1, the J call TRBJ2-5; 7 nucleotides agree with TRBD2. V was pared by 0 bases and J by 4 bases, with 8 bases of the junction left unmatched. There are 15 residues in the CDR3. CDR1 and CDR2 (germline): DFQATT, SNEGSKA (reference sequence). CDR3 DNA sequence: TGCAGTGCTAGAGATCGGCTAGCGGCGGTAGAGACCCAGTACTTC. Amino acid sequence: CSARDRLAAVETQYF.

Only a few counts were recorded for this clonotype. The chain joins TRBV7-9 to TRBJ2-5; TRBD2 might be the D (6 bases). This CDR3 has 15 residues. With 5 bases removed from V and 3 bases from J, the gap between germline ends came to 16 bases. Germline lookup yields CDR1 SEHNR and CDR2 FQNEAQ (reference sequence). The CDR3 region has the DNA TGTGCCAGCAGCCGTATGGGTGGAGGGGAAGAGACCCAGTACTTC. It is translated as CASSRMGGGEETQYF.

The chain is built from TRBV6-6 and TRBJ2-3; 12 bases line up with TRBD2. The CDR3 contains 16 residues. The V and J ends lost 6 bases and 3 bases, in that order; junction bases with no gene match: 7. In germline, CDR1 is MNHNY, CDR2 SVGAGI (reference sequence). The CDR3 DNA is TGTGCCAGCAGCACGGGACTAGCGGGTAGAACAGATACGCAGTATTTT. Residues: CASSTGLAGRTDTQYF.

This clonotype was counted many times. V and J are TRBV30 and TRBJ2-7; 13 bases agree with TRBD2. Trimming took 0 bases from V and 7 from J; bases not matched to a gene: 12. This CDR3 is built from 17 residues. Germline CDR1 GTSNPN, CDR2 SVGIG (reference sequence). CDR3 region: CAWSVPITSGRAREQYV. CDR3 nucleotide sequence: TGTGCCTGGAGTGTACCCATAACTAGCGGGAGGGCCAGGGAGCAGTACGTC.

This clonotype showed up many times. This sequence joins TRBV6-1 and TRBJ2-7, with TRBD1 matching over 9 bases. Germline trimming cut 8 bases from V and 1 base from J; bases unmatched to any gene: 9. The CDR3 covers 15 residues. The germline V gene encodes CDR1 MNHNS and CDR2 SASEGT. The CDR3 DNA sequence: TGTGCCAGCGAACCCGGGACAGGGCTTTCCTACGAGCAGTACTTC. Protein product: CASEPGTGLSYEQYF.

The table lists this clonotype with many counts. The chain is built from TRBV6-2 or TRBV6-3 and TRBJ1-5; D unclear. The germline V and J ends were trimmed by 2 bases and 7 bases, with 12 bases remaining between them. In germline, CDR1 is MNHEY, CDR2 SVGEGT. The CDR3 is 14 residues long. CDR3 DNA: TGTGCCAGCAGTTACGTTTCAGTTGGACAGCCCCAGCATTTT. This codes for CASSYVSVGQPQHF.

This clonotype has a count of ten or more. This chain connects TRBV6-5 to TRBJ2-7; no definite D call. The CDR3 runs to 13 residues. From germline, CDR1 is MNHEY and CDR2 SVGAGI. V lost 5 bases to trimming and J lost 3 bases, with 11 bases between them. The CDR3 protein is CASSRSPNYEQYV. DNA for the CDR3: TGTGCCAGCAGTCGCTCCCCGAACTACGAGCAGTACGTC.